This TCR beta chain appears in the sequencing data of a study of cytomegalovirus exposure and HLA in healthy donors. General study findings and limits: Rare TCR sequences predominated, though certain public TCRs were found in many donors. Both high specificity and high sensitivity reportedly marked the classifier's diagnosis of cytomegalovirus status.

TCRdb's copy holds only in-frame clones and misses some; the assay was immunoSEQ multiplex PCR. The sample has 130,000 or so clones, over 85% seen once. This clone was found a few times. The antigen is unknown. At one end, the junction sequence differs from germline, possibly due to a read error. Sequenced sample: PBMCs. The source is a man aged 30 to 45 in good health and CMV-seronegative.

CDR3 loop: CASSDERGRHF. CDR3 DNA sequence: TGTGCCAGCAGTGACGAAAGGGGCAGGCACTTC. This rearrangement joins TRBV2 to TRBJ2-7; D may be TRBD1 (5 bases). The CDR3 runs 11 residues. From germline, CDR1 is SNHLY and CDR2 FYNNEI.